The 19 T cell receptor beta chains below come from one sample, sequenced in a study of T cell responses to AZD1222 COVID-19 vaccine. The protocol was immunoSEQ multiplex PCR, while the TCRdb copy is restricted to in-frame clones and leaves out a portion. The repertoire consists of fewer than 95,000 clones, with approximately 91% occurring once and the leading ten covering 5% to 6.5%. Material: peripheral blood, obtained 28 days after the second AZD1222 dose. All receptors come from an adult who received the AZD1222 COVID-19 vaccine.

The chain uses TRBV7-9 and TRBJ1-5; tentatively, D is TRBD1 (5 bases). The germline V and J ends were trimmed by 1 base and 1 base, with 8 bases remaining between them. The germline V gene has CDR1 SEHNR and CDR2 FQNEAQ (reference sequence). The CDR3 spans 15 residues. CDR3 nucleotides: TGTGCCAGCAGCTTAGGGGCAGGGAGCAATCAGCCCCAGCATTTT. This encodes CASSLGAGSNQPQHF.

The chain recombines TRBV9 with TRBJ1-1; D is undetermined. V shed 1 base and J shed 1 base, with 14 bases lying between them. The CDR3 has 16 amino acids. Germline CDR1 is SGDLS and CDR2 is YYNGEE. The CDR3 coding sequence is TGTGCCAGCAGCGTAAACGAAGAGAGCCCGAACACTGAAGCTTTCTTT. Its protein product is CASSVNEESPNTEAFF.

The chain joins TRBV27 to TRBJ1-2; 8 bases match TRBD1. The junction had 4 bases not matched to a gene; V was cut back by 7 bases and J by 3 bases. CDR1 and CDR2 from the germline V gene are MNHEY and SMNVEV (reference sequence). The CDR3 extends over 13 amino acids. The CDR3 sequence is CASTGTGYYGYTF. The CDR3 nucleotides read TGTGCCAGCACAGGGACAGGTTACTATGGCTACACCTTC.

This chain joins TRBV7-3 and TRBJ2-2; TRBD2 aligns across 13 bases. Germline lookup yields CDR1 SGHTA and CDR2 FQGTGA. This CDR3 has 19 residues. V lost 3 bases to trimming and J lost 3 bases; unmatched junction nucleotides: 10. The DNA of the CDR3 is TGTGCCAGCAGCTTCAAGAGGACTAGCGGGGGAGGGTACACCGGGGAGCTGTTTTTT. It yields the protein CASSFKRTSGGGYTGELFF. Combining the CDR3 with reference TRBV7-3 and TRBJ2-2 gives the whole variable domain GAGVSQTPSNKVTEKGKYVELRCDPISGHTALYWYRQSLGQGPEFLIYFQGTGAADDSGLPNDRFFAVRPEGSVSTLKIQRTERGDSAVYLCASSFKRTSGGGYTGELFFGEGSRLTVL.

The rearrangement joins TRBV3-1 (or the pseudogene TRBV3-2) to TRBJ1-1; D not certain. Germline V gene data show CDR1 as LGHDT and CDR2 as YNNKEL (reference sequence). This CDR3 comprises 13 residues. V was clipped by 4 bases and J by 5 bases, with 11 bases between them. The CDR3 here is CASSPLGLTEAFF. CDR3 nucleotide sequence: TGTGCCAGCAGCCCCTTGGGGTTGACTGAAGCTTTCTTT.

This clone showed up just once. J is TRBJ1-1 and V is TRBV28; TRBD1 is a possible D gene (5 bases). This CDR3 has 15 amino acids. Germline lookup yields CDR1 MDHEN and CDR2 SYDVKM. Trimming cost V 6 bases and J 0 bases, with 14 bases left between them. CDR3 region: CASRPQGRLNTEAFF. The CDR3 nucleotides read TGTGCCAGCAGGCCGCAGGGACGGCTGAACACTGAAGCTTTCTTT.

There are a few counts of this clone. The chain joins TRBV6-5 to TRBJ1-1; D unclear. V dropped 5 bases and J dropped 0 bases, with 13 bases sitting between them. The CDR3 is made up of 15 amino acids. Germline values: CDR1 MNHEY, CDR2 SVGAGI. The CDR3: CASSQLQAMNTEAFF. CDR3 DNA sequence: TGTGCCAGCAGTCAACTACAAGCAATGAACACTGAAGCTTTCTTT.

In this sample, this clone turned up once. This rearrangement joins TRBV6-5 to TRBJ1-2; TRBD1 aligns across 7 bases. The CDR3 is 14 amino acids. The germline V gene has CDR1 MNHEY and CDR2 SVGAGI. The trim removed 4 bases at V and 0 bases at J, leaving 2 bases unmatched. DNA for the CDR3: TGTGCCAGCAGTTCTGGACAGGCTAACTATGGCTACACCTTC. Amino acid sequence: CASSSGQANYGYTF.

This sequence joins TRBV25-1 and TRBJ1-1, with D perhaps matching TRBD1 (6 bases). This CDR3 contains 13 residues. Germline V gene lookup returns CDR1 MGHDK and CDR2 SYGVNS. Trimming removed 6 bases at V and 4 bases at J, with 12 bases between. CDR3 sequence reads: CASSQGRATEAFF. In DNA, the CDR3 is TGTGCCAGCAGCCAGGGGCGAGCCACTGAAGCTTTCTTT.

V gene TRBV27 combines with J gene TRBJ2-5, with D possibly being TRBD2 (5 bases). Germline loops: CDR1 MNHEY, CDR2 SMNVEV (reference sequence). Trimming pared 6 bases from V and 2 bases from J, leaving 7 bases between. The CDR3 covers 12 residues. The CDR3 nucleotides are TGTGCCAGCAGGGACTCGCAAGAGACCCAGTACTTC. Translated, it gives CASRDSQETQYF.

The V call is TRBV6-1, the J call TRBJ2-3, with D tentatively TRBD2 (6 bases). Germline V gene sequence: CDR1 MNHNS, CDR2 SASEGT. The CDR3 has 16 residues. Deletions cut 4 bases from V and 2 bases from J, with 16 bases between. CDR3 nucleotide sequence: TGTGCCAGCAGTGCGAGGCGGGACTCATACACAGATACGCAGTATTTT. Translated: CASSARRDSYTDTQYF.

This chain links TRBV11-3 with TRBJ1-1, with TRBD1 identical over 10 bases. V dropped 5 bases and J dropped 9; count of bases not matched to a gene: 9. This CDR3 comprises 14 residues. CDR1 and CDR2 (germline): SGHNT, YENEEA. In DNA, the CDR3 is TGTGCCAGCAGCCCCGGGACAGGGGTGTTTCAAGCTTTCTTT. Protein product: CASSPGTGVFQAFF.

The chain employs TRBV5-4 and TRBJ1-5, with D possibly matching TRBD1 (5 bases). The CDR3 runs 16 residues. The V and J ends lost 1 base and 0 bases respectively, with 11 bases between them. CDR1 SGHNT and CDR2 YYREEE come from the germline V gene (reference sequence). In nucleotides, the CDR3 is TGTGCCAGCAGCTTGAGATGGGGGGATAGCAATCAGCCCCAGCATTTT. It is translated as CASSLRWGDSNQPQHF.

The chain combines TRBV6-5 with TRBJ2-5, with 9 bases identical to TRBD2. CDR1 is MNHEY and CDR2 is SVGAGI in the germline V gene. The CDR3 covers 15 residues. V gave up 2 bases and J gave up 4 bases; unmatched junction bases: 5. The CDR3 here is CASSYGGGAGETQYF. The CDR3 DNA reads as TGTGCCAGCAGTTACGGCGGGGGGGCCGGAGAGACCCAGTACTTC.

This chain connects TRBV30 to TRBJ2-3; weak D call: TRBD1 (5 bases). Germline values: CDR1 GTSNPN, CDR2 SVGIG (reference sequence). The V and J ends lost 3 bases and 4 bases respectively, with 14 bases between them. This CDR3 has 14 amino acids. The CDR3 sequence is CAWRLIGDPDTQYF. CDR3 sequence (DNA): TGTGCCTGGAGATTAATAGGGGATCCAGATACGCAGTATTTT.

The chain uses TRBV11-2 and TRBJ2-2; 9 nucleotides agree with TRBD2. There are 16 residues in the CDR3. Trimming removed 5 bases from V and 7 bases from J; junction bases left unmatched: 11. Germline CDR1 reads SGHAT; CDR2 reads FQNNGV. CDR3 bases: TGTGCCAGCAGCCCCATAGCGGGGGCTATCGGCGGGGAGCTGTTTTTT. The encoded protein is CASSPIAGAIGGELFF.

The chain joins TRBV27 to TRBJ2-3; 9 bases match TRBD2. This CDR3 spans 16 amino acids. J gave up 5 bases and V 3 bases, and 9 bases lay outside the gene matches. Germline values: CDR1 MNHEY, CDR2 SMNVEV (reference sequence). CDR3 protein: CASSFGAGGPGDTQYF. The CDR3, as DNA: TGTGCCAGCAGTTTCGGCGCGGGGGGGCCAGGAGATACGCAGTATTTT.

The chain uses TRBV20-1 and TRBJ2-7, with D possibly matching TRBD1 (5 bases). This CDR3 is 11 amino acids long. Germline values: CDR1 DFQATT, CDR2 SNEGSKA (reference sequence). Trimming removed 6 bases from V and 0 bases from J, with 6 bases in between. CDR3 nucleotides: TGCAGTGCCGGACACTCCTACGAGCAGTACTTC. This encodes CSAGHSYEQYF.

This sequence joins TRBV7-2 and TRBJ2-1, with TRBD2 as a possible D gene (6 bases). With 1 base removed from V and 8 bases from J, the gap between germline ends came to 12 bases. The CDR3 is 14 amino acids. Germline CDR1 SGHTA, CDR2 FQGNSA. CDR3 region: CASSLVGGGYEQFF. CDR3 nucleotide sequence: TGTGCCAGCAGCTTAGTGGGGGGTGGGTATGAGCAGTTCTTC.